One sample yielded the 23 T cell receptor beta chains listed below, sequenced in a study of blood T cell repertoires in COVID-19. Profiling relied on immunoSEQ multiplex PCR, and the TCRdb table lists in-frame clones only, not all of them. The profile shows 150,000 to 200,000 clones, roughly 87% of them singletons. Sequenced: PBMCs or T cells enriched from blood (not recorded which). The receptor source for this set is a human donor with acute COVID-19. The donor label of this sample is uncertain.

The chain is built from TRBV6-5 and TRBJ2-5; D call uncertain. Germline V gives CDR1 MNHEY, CDR2 SVGAGI. With 5 bases removed from V and 5 bases from J, the gap between germline ends came to 6 bases. The CDR3 length is 11 residues. CDR3 loop: CASSPTETQYF. CDR3 nucleotides: TGTGCCAGCAGTCCCACTGAGACCCAGTACTTC.

A note on this clone: Additional DNA sequences in this sample encode the identical CDR3. This chain connects TRBV10-3 to TRBJ1-2; no clear D gene. The germline V gene encodes CDR1 ENHRY and CDR2 SYGVKD. Trimming removed 0 bases from V and 6 bases from J, with 8 bases in between. CDR3 length: 13 residues. The CDR3 protein is CAISESGGDGYTF. In nucleotides, the CDR3 is TGTGCCATCAGTGAGTCTGGCGGGGATGGCTACACCTTC.

The V call is TRBV5-4, the J call TRBJ2-7; 7 positions agree with TRBD2. Looked up from germline, CDR1 is SGHNT and CDR2 is YYREEE (reference sequence). The CDR3 consists of 14 residues. After removal of 4 bases from V and 2 bases from J, the junction contained 6 bases not matched to a gene. CDR3 coding DNA: TGTGCCAGCAGCCCCGACGCGGGGGCCTACGAGCAGTACTTC. It codes for CASSPDAGAYEQYF.

This clone was found a few times. The rearrangement uses TRBV5-8 and TRBJ1-6; 8 nucleotides line up with TRBD1. CDR1 is SGHTS and CDR2 is YDEGEE in the germline V gene. This CDR3 region has 15 residues. The J segment lost 6 bases and the V segment lost 5 bases, leaving 7 bases of the junction unmatched. The CDR3 DNA sequence: TGTGCCAGCAGACTTCGACAGGGGAGTAATTCACCCCTCCACTTT. As protein: CASRLRQGSNSPLHF.

The chain couples TRBV10-3 to TRBJ1-2; 8 bases align to TRBD1. Trimming removed 2 bases from V and 8 bases from J; junction bases left unmatched: 7. Germline CDR1 ENHRY, CDR2 SYGVKD. This CDR3 has 14 amino acids. The CDR3 reads CAISEQGAVTGYTF. The CDR3 nucleotides read TGTGCCATCAGTGAGCAGGGGGCGGTAACCGGCTACACCTTC.

The chain combines TRBV2 with TRBJ1-4; unclear D gene. V dropped 0 bases and J dropped 3 bases, with 8 bases sitting between them. CDR1 SNHLY and CDR2 FYNNEI come from the germline V gene. This CDR3 spans 15 amino acids. The CDR3 loop reads CASSEAGEPNEKLFF. The CDR3 bases are TGTGCCAGCAGTGAAGCCGGGGAGCCTAATGAAAAACTGTTTTTT.

This clone was counted a few times. The J gene is TRBJ2-7, the V gene TRBV4-1; TRBD1 aligns across 10 bases. Germline-derived CDR1 and CDR2 are MGHRA and YSYEKL. The CDR3 extends over 16 amino acids. With 4 bases clipped from V and 7 bases from J, the junction kept 13 bases outside the gene matches. The DNA of the CDR3 is TGCGCCAGCAGCCTCTTACCGGGACAGGGGCCTAGGGAGCAGTACTTC. Protein sequence: CASSLLPGQGPREQYF.

V and J are TRBV9 and TRBJ2-5, with D possibly TRBD1 on 5 matching bases. This CDR3 has 15 residues. The ends were cut back, 0 bases at V and 2 bases at J, with 11 bases in the middle. Germline-derived CDR1 and CDR2 are SGDLS and YYNGEE. The CDR3 sequence is CASSVGPRQQETQYF. The CDR3 region has the DNA TGTGCCAGCAGCGTAGGTCCCCGACAGCAAGAGACCCAGTACTTC.

The chain couples TRBV5-6 to TRBJ2-3, with TRBD2 as a possible D gene (6 bases). Germline V CDR1 and CDR2: SGHDT, YYEEEE. Trimming removed 3 bases from V and 6 bases from J, with 23 bases in between. The CDR3 has 17 amino acids. The CDR3 sequence is CASSWGIGTQLTDTQYF. The CDR3 DNA reads as TGTGCCAGCAGCTGGGGGATTGGGACTCAACTTACGGATACGCAGTATTTT. Variable domain in full (rest from reference TRBV5-6 and TRBJ2-3): DAGVTQSPTHLIKTRGQQVTLRCSPKSGHDTVSWYQQALGQGPQFIFQYYEEEERQRGNFPDRFSGHQFPNYSSELNVNALLLGDSALYLCASSWGIGTQLTDTQYFGPGTRLTVL.

This chain links TRBV9 with TRBJ2-1, with D unclear. This CDR3 contains 13 residues. V gave up 5 bases and J gave up 5 bases, with 11 bases separating them. The germline V gene has CDR1 SGDLS and CDR2 YYNGEE. CDR3: CASRPLSNNEQFF. DNA of the CDR3: TGTGCCAGCAGACCCCTAAGCAACAATGAGCAGTTCTTC.

The chain uses TRBV4-2 and TRBJ1-2; no definite D call. CDR1 and CDR2 (germline): LGHNA, YNFKEQ. The CDR3 loop spans 16 amino acids. Trimming took 3 bases from V and 4 from J, leaving 18 bases between them. The CDR3 DNA reads as TGTGCCAGCAGCCAGGGCAGCCTCGTCGGATCCTATGGCTACACCTTC. Its translation is CASSQGSLVGSYGYTF.

This clone was picked up one time. The chain uses TRBV7-9 and TRBJ1-1; no clear D. Germline V gene data show CDR1 as SEHNR and CDR2 as FQNEAQ (reference sequence). The CDR3 totals 15 residues. Trimming pared 5 bases from V and 8 bases from J, leaving 21 bases between. CDR3 coding DNA: TGTGCCAGCAGCCTCATTTCCAGGTACCGAGACGAAGCTTTCTTT. It codes for CASSLISRYRDEAFF. The full variable domain, its missing parts supplied by reference TRBV7-9 and TRBJ1-1, is DTGVSQNPRHKITKRGQNVTFRCDPISEHNRLYWYRQTLGQGPEFLTYFQNEAQLEKSRLLSDRFSAERPKGSFSTLEIQRTEQGDSAMYLCASSLISRYRDEAFFGQGTRLTVV.

V gene TRBV30 combines with J gene TRBJ2-7, with D perhaps TRBD2 (6 bases). V was clipped by 8 bases and J by 7 bases, with 21 bases between them. Germline V gene data show CDR1 as GTSNPN and CDR2 as SVGIG (reference sequence). The CDR3 is 13 amino acids. CDR3 protein: CALFKGGTSEQYF. The DNA of the CDR3 is TGTGCCCTATTCAAAGGAGGGACGTCTGAGCAGTACTTC.

The chain couples TRBV5-1 to TRBJ1-2; possible D gene TRBD1, 5 bases. The CDR3 spans 13 residues. V was cut by 3 bases and J by 7 bases, with 13 bases left in between. CDR1 is SGHRS and CDR2 is YFSETQ in the germline V gene. The CDR3 region is CASSYGRDAGYTF. The CDR3 region has the DNA TGCGCCAGCAGCTACGGCAGGGATGCTGGCTACACCTTC.

The genes are TRBV6-5 and TRBJ1-1; 7 bases are a match to TRBD1. The germline V gene encodes CDR1 MNHEY and CDR2 SVGAGI. This CDR3 contains 13 residues. Unmatched junction bases numbered 8, after V lost 8 bases and J lost 5 bases. CDR3: CASPDRVKTEAFF. In nucleotides, the CDR3 is TGTGCCAGCCCCGACAGGGTCAAAACTGAAGCTTTCTTT.

This clone occurred once. The CDR3 DNA sequence: TGTGCCAGCAGCCAAGACCAGACAGGGTCCTATGGCTACACCTTC. It yields the protein CASSQDQTGSYGYTF. J is TRBJ1-2 and V is TRBV3-1 (or the pseudogene TRBV3-2); 7 bases are shared with TRBD1. The germline CDR1 and CDR2 sequences are LGHDT and YNNKEL (reference sequence). V shed 0 bases, J shed 4 bases, and the junction held 5 bases outside the gene matches. The CDR3 extends over 15 amino acids.

The V and J genes are TRBV30 and TRBJ1-2; 10 positions agree with TRBD1. This CDR3 comprises 12 residues. CDR1 GTSNPN and CDR2 SVGIG come from the germline V gene (reference sequence). V was pared by 1 base and J by 12 bases, with 5 bases of the junction left unmatched. CDR3 nucleotide sequence: TGTGCCTGGAGTGAGGGACAGGGGACGGACACCTTC. Translation gives CAWSEGQGTDTF.

The gene calls are TRBV28 and TRBJ1-4, with 7 bases that match TRBD1. V lost 4 bases and J lost 7; bases outside the gene matches: 12. Germline V gene lookup returns CDR1 MDHEN and CDR2 SYDVKM. CDR3 length: 16 amino acids. CDR3 region: CASSSPEGARVEKLFF. In DNA form, the CDR3 reads TGTGCCAGCAGTTCCCCGGAGGGGGCAAGGGTTGAAAAACTGTTTTTT. Full variable domain (remainder filled in from reference TRBV28 and TRBJ1-4): DVKVTQSSRYLVKRTGEKVFLECVQDMDHENMFWYRQDPGLGLRLIYFSYDVKMKEKGDIPEGYSVSREKKERFSLILESASTNQTSMYLCASSSPEGARVEKLFFGSGTQLSVL.

The CDR3: CASSLVLGRREAGYTF. The CDR3 DNA follows: TGCGCCAGCAGCTTGGTCTTAGGTCGCAGGGAGGCTGGCTACACCTTC. V is TRBV5-1 and J is TRBJ1-2; D may be TRBD1 (5 bases). V was shortened by 0 bases and J by 7 bases, with 19 bases between the two germline ends. The CDR3 has 16 residues. Germline CDR1 SGHRS, CDR2 YFSETQ.

CDR3 region: CASSYSAGATLYEQYF. The CDR3, as DNA: TGTGCCAGCAGTTACTCCGCAGGGGCGACCCTATACGAGCAGTACTTC. This rearrangement joins TRBV6-5 to TRBJ2-7, with a tentative D call TRBD1 (6 bases). V dropped 0 bases and J dropped 4 bases, with 16 bases sitting between them. Germline CDR1 is MNHEY and CDR2 is SVGAGI. The CDR3 consists of 16 residues.

The V gene is TRBV10-3, the J gene TRBJ2-7; 7 bases fit TRBD1. The CDR3 spans 14 residues. Per the germline V gene, CDR1 is ENHRY and CDR2 is SYGVKD. Germline trimming cut 3 bases from V and 3 bases from J; bases unmatched to any gene: 5. CDR3 region: CAISEDRVDYEQYF. The CDR3 DNA reads as TGTGCCATCAGTGAAGACAGGGTAGACTACGAGCAGTACTTC.

The V gene is TRBV2, the J gene TRBJ2-3; no clear D gene. Germline CDR1 and CDR2: SNHLY and FYNNEI. V lost 5 bases, J lost 0 bases, and 3 bases lay in between. CDR3 length: 12 amino acids. CDR3 nucleotide sequence: TGTGCCAGCAGTCCTAGCACAGATACGCAGTATTTT. Translating it yields CASSPSTDTQYF.

V usage is TRBV10-1 and J usage is TRBJ1-1; D remains ambiguous. Looked up from germline, CDR1 is WNHNN and CDR2 is SYGVQD (reference sequence). The CDR3 totals 12 residues. Trimming left V 2 bases short and J 3 bases short, with 4 bases between. As DNA, the CDR3 is TGCGCCAGCAGTGAGCTATACACTGAAGCTTTCTTT. Amino acids: CASSELYTEAFF.